The rows below give T cell receptor beta chains drawn from one sample of a study of blood T cell repertoires in COVID-19. Sequencing used immunoSEQ multiplex PCR; TCRdb keeps in-frame clones, though not all of them. The sample has roughly 290,000 clones; about 90% are singletons. The sample consisted of peripheral blood. The receptors originated from a woman under 40 who had recovered from COVID-19. CDR3s include the opening cysteine and the closing phenylalanine or tryptophan. D genes are given only for firm matches. Clone size appears in some rows only: once, few, many, or a class for an expanded clone.

v_call	clone_size	d_call	j_call	cdr3_aa	cdr3_nt
TRBV5-4	.	.	TRBJ2-7	CASSFGQNEQYF	TGTGCCAGCAGCTTTGGCCAGAACGAGCAGTACTTC
TRBV27	.	TRBD1	TRBJ1-5	CASSSGRVGTGTGQPQHF	TGTGCCAGCAGTTCGGGACGAGTGGGGACAGGGACGGGTCAGCCCCAGCATTTT
TRBV21-1	.	.	TRBJ2-1	CASSWRTGDYEQFF	TGTGCCAGCAGCTGGAGGACAGGGGATTATGAGCAGTTCTTC
TRBV30	.	TRBD2	TRBJ2-7	CAWRGGNLLEQYF	TGTGCCTGGAGGGGGGGGAACCTTTTAGAGCAGTACTTC
TRBV24-1	.	.	TRBJ2-3	CATSTGSGTQYF	TGTGCCACCAGTACAGGGAGTGGCACGCAGTATTTT
TRBV6-2/TRBV6-3	.	TRBD1	TRBJ2-2	CASSLDRGVELFF	TGTGCCAGCAGCCTAGACAGGGGGGTGGAGCTGTTTTTT
TRBV3-1/TRBV3-2	once	.	TRBJ1-6	CASSQDRGVSSPLHF	TGTGCCAGCAGCCAAGACAGGGGAGTTAGTTCACCCCTCCACTTT
TRBV5-1	.	.	TRBJ2-7	CASSLGGHVYEQYF	TGCGCCAGCAGCTTGGGGGGACATGTTTACGAGCAGTACTTC
TRBV7-2	.	.	TRBJ2-4	CASSPRLAKNIQYF	TGTGCCAGCAGCCCCCGTCTAGCCAAAAACATTCAGTACTTC
TRBV5-1	.	TRBD1	TRBJ2-3	CASSLGGTGTDTQYF	TGCGCCAGCAGCTTGGGAGGGACAGGCACAGATACGCAGTATTTT
TRBV9	once	.	TRBJ2-5	CASSVVGDTRLGTQYF	TGTGCCAGCAGCGTAGTGGGGGACACAAGGCTGGGGACCCAGTACTTC
TRBV2	.	.	TRBJ2-2	CASSGEMSGELFF	TGTGCCAGCAGTGGGGAGATGAGCGGGGAGCTGTTTTTT
TRBV19	.	TRBD2	TRBJ2-7	CASGHGTSGSYEQYF	TGTGCCAGTGGCCACGGGACTAGCGGGAGTTACGAGCAGTACTTC
TRBV2	.	.	TRBJ2-7	CASAREKEVGEQYF	TGTGCCAGCGCACGGGAGAAGGAGGTGGGTGAGCAGTACTTC
TRBV19	.	TRBD2	TRBJ2-3	CASSPNSGTTDTQYF	TGTGCCAGTAGTCCAAATAGCGGGACCACAGATACGCAGTATTTT
TRBV5-1	few	.	TRBJ1-4	CASSLGQRNEKLFF	TGCGCCAGCAGCTTGGGGCAGCGTAATGAAAAACTGTTTTTT
TRBV30	.	.	TRBJ1-5	CAWRFPAGNQPQHF	TGTGCCTGGAGATTTCCCGCAGGGAATCAGCCCCAGCATTTT
TRBV7-2	.	.	TRBJ2-7	CASSFLITDGEQYF	TGTGCCAGCAGCTTTTTAATTACAGATGGCGAGCAGTACTTC
TRBV5-4	.	TRBD2	TRBJ2-7	CASSSTSGVYEQYF	TGTGCCAGCAGCTCGACTAGCGGGGTCTACGAGCAGTACTTC
TRBV4-2	.	TRBD2	TRBJ2-5	CASSPTSGGASETQYF	TGTGCCAGCAGCCCCACTAGCGGGGGGGCCTCAGAGACCCAGTACTTC
TRBV7-8	.	TRBD2	TRBJ2-1	CASSWGGQVYEQFF	TGTGCCAGCAGCTGGGGGGGTCAGGTCTATGAGCAGTTCTTC
TRBV11-2	.	.	TRBJ2-5	CASSLSHRETQYF	TGTGCCAGCAGCTTATCTCACCGGGAGACCCAGTACTTC
TRBV2	.	TRBD1	TRBJ1-4	CASSDQAGGREKLFF	TGTGCCAGCAGTGACCAGGCAGGGGGCCGGGAAAAACTGTTTTTT
TRBV6-5	.	TRBD2	TRBJ2-7	CASRNSGSSEQYF	TGTGCCAGCAGGAACAGCGGGAGTAGCGAGCAGTACTTC